The sequence of this T cell receptor (beta chain) was determined in a study of T cells in Graves' hyperthyroidism and ophthalmopathy. Study-wide findings and caveats: Most clonotypes expanded in thyroid above 0.001 were likewise present in blood.

V dropped 3 bases and J dropped 1; count of bases not matched to a gene: 3. This CDR3 has 15 amino acids. Germline V gene lookup returns CDR1 MDHEN and CDR2 SYDVKM. In this sample, this clonotype turned up many times. Its matching antigen is unknown. Uncontrolled infection, other autoimmune disease, pregnancy or lactation excluded patients. PBMCs stemmed from approximately 10 ml fresh peripheral blood. Using RNA transcripts as the source, TCR beta CDR3 regions were amplified. An initial round of RT-PCR targeting the TCR CDR3 relied on the HTBI primer set. TCRdb reanalysed the multiplex PCR reads using MiXCR and keeps one entry per CDR3 protein. There are more than 500,000 distinct CDR3 sequences in the sample; about 14% occur only once, and 11% to 15% lies in the top ten.

The receptor comes from a woman between 40 and 55 years old with Graves' hyperthyroidism. V usage is TRBV28 and J usage is TRBJ2-5; the match to TRBD1 covers 9 bases. Sequencing used blood. CDR3 region: CASSLPQGAQETQYF. The CDR3 DNA is TGTGCCAGCAGTTTGCCACAGGGGGCCCAAGAGACCCAGTACTTC.